These 24 T cell receptor beta chains were sequenced from one sample in a study of T cell responses to AZD1222 COVID-19 vaccine. The method was immunoSEQ multiplex PCR; TCRdb's version includes in-frame clones alone and lacks a portion of them. The sample shows about 140,000 clones, more than 90% of them seen only once. The specimen comprised peripheral blood, sampled on day 0 of AZD1222 vaccination. These receptors originate from an adult in good health.

J is TRBJ1-5 and V is TRBV5-5; D gene uncertain. The length of the CDR3 is 15 residues. CDR1 and CDR2 (germline): SGHKS, YYEKEE (reference sequence). V lost 0 bases to trimming and J lost 5 bases, with 12 bases between them. The CDR3 coding sequence is TGTGCCAGCAGCTTGGTTTTCAGCCAGGATCAGCCCCAGCATTTT. It is translated as CASSLVFSQDQPQHF.

The V and J genes are TRBV28 and TRBJ2-3; 9 bases align to TRBD2. This CDR3 comprises 19 residues. V was pared by 7 bases and J by 0 bases, with 17 bases of the junction left unmatched. Germline assignment: CDR1 MDHEN and CDR2 SYDVKM. CDR3 amino acids: CASNPTWREGRLSTDTQYF. The CDR3, as DNA: TGTGCCAGCAACCCCACATGGCGGGAGGGCCGGCTAAGCACAGATACGCAGTATTTT.

The chain links TRBV2 to TRBJ1-5; 8 positions match TRBD1. Germline values: CDR1 SNHLY, CDR2 FYNNEI. The ends lost 6 bases at V and 1 base at J; junction bases unmatched: 5. The CDR3 covers 15 residues. DNA of the CDR3: TGTGCCAGCAGGCCGGGACAGGAGAGCAATCAGCCCCAGCATTTT. It encodes CASRPGQESNQPQHF.

The rearrangement uses TRBV5-6 and TRBJ2-7, with 11 bases identical to TRBD2. The CDR3 has 16 amino acids. Per germline, CDR1 SGHDT and CDR2 YYEEEE. J lost 6 bases, V lost 4 bases, and 12 bases had no gene match. For the CDR3, the DNA is TGTGCCAGCAGCCCCCTCGGGACTAGCGGTTCCGGCGAGCAGTACTTC. The encoded protein is CASSPLGTSGSGEQYF.

This chain links TRBV5-1 with TRBJ2-5; D ambiguous. V lost 4 bases and J 1 base, leaving 5 bases between the germline ends. Germline CDR1 and CDR2: SGHRS and YFSETQ. This CDR3 comprises 12 residues. CDR3 nucleotide sequence: TGCGCCAGCAGCCACACCCAAGAGACCCAGTACTTC. This gives the protein CASSHTQETQYF.

The chain recombines TRBV6-4 with TRBJ2-2; 7 nucleotides match TRBD1. Germline CDR1 is MRHNA and CDR2 is SNTAGT. Losses at the gene ends were 4 bases for V and 2 bases for J; bases not matched to a gene: 4. The CDR3 is made up of 15 amino acids. In DNA form, the CDR3 reads TGTGCCAGCAGTGCACAGGGGAGTAACACCGGGGAGCTGTTTTTT. It yields the protein CASSAQGSNTGELFF.

This chain joins TRBV6-5 and TRBJ1-3, with D hard to call. V lost 7 bases and J lost 0, with 10 bases in between. CDR3 length: 14 amino acids. Germline values: CDR1 MNHEY, CDR2 SVGAGI. DNA of the CDR3: TGTGCCAGCAACAACCGGTTCTCTGGAAACACCATATATTTT. This sequence encodes CASNNRFSGNTIYF.

This rearrangement joins TRBV5-1 to TRBJ1-4, with 7 bases matching TRBD1. The length of the CDR3 is 14 residues. Germline loops: CDR1 SGHRS, CDR2 YFSETQ. The V gene end was trimmed by 4 bases and the J gene end by 6 bases; junction bases not matched to a gene: 6. Here the CDR3 reads CASSQGQRDEKLFF. The CDR3 bases are TGCGCCAGCAGCCAGGGACAGCGGGATGAAAAACTGTTTTTT. The full variable domain, completed using reference TRBV5-1 and TRBJ1-4, is KAGVTQTPRYLIKTRGQQVTLSCSPISGHRSVSWYQQTPGQGLQFLFEYFSETQRNKGNFPGRFSGRQFSNSRSEMNVSTLELGDSALYLCASSQGQRDEKLFFGSGTQLSVL.

The chain couples TRBV29-1 to TRBJ2-1, with 8 bases that match TRBD2. V dropped 3 bases and J dropped 7; count of bases not matched to a gene: 8. The CDR3 contains 14 residues. Germline loops: CDR1 SQVTM, CDR2 ANQGSEA. In DNA form, the CDR3 reads TGCAGCGTTGACTTAACGGGAGGGCCTAATGAGCAGTTCTTC. The encoded protein is CSVDLTGGPNEQFF.

This sequence joins TRBV27 and TRBJ1-1; D unresolved. Trimming cost V 0 bases and J 10 bases, with 15 bases left between them. The CDR3 covers 14 residues. CDR1 is MNHEY and CDR2 is SMNVEV in the germline V gene (reference sequence). The CDR3 spells CASSLSGRVRVAFF. CDR3 DNA sequence: TGTGCCAGCAGTTTATCTGGGCGGGTGAGGGTAGCTTTCTTT.

J is TRBJ1-5 and V is TRBV4-1; D possibly corresponds to TRBD1 (5 bases). The V end lost 6 bases, the J end lost 5 bases, and 14 bases lay between the germline ends. The CDR3 has 14 amino acids. Germline loops: CDR1 MGHRA, CDR2 YSYEKL. CDR3 sequence: CASSLRDADQPQHF. The CDR3 DNA is TGCGCCAGCAGTCTCAGGGACGCAGATCAGCCCCAGCATTTT.

The chain recombines TRBV27 with TRBJ2-5, with 8 bases matching TRBD1. The V and J ends lost 1 base and 5 bases, in that order; junction bases with no gene match: 6. CDR1 is MNHEY and CDR2 is SMNVEV in the germline V gene (reference sequence). This CDR3 contains 15 residues. Written as DNA, the CDR3 is TGTGCCAGCAGTTTATTCGCCAGGGGGCTCGAGACCCAGTACTTC. Protein sequence: CASSLFARGLETQYF.

The V call is TRBV29-1, the J call TRBJ1-4, with a tentative D call TRBD1 (5 bases). In germline, CDR1 is SQVTM, CDR2 ANQGSEA. Trimming removed 6 bases from V and 4 bases from J, with 30 bases in between. CDR3 length equals 19 residues. The CDR3 nucleotides are TGCAGCGTGTTGAAGACTACCGGGCCTTCGTCTGGGGGTAATGAAAAACTGTTTTTT. As protein: CSVLKTTGPSSGGNEKLFF.

The chain recombines TRBV6-6 with TRBJ1-2; D is ambiguous. V was trimmed by 5 bases and J by 1 base, leaving 8 bases between them. The CDR3 loop spans 13 amino acids. Germline V CDR1 and CDR2: MNHNY, SVGAGI (reference sequence). This chain's CDR3 is CASSRNNNYGYTF. CDR3 nucleotides: TGTGCCAGCAGTCGGAACAATAACTATGGCTACACCTTC.

V is TRBV4-1 and J is TRBJ1-5; the D is unclear. The CDR3 extends over 15 amino acids. V lost 3 bases and J lost 6, with 15 bases in between. Germline V gives CDR1 MGHRA, CDR2 YSYEKL. The DNA of the CDR3 is TGCGCCAGCAGCCATCCGGGAGTCCCCTCTCAGCCCCAGCATTTT. Amino acid sequence: CASSHPGVPSQPQHF.

Here the CDR3 reads CASSRSGRDTQYF. DNA of the CDR3: TGTGCCAGCAGTAGGTCCGGCAGGGATACGCAGTATTTT. This chain joins TRBV12-3 or TRBV12-4 and TRBJ2-3; D uncertain. This CDR3 is 13 amino acids long. V dropped 5 bases and J dropped 6 bases, with 12 bases sitting between them.

The chain links TRBV19 to TRBJ1-5; D may be TRBD1 (5 bases). Germline lookup yields CDR1 LNHDA and CDR2 SQIVND (reference sequence). The V and J ends lost 3 bases and 3 bases respectively, with 12 bases between them. This CDR3 comprises 15 residues. CDR3: CASSMTRGNNQPQHF. CDR3 in DNA: TGTGCCAGTAGTATGACCCGGGGGAACAATCAGCCCCAGCATTTT.

This chain joins TRBV30 and TRBJ2-1, with 9 bases that match TRBD2. The length of the CDR3 is 14 residues. CDR1 and CDR2 (germline): GTSNPN, SVGIG (reference sequence). V was pared by 5 bases and J by 6 bases, with 8 bases of the junction left unmatched. CDR3 sequence (DNA): TGTGCCTGGGGGGGACTAGCAGCCAGCAATGAGCAGTTCTTC. Residues: CAWGGLAASNEQFF.

This sequence joins TRBV4-2 and TRBJ2-1; D is undetermined. CDR3 size: 13 residues. V lost 1 base, J lost 7 bases, and 8 bases lay in between. Germline-derived CDR1 and CDR2 are LGHNA and YNFKEQ. CDR3 DNA: TGTGCCAGCAGCCAAGGCTCAGTTAATGAGCAGTTCTTC. Translation gives CASSQGSVNEQFF.

CDR3 coding DNA: TGCGCCAGCAGCTCCGGAAACGCCTACGAGCAGTACTTC. Translated, it gives CASSSGNAYEQYF. This chain connects TRBV5-1 to TRBJ2-7; D is unresolved. There are 13 residues in the CDR3. The V and J ends lost 3 bases and 2 bases respectively, with 9 bases between them. Germline V gene lookup returns CDR1 SGHRS and CDR2 YFSETQ.

The genes are TRBV12-5 and TRBJ2-1; D call uncertain. CDR1 and CDR2 from the germline V gene are LGHNT and FRNRAP. Trimming removed 4 bases from V and 9 bases from J, with 13 bases in between. There are 13 residues in the CDR3. In DNA, the CDR3 is TGTGCTAGTGGTTCCCCGGTTAGCCGTGAGCAGTTCTTC. Protein product: CASGSPVSREQFF.

V usage is TRBV21-1 and J usage is TRBJ1-3. TRBV21-1 is shown as a pseudogene. This CDR3 region has 16 residues. The CDR3, as DNA: TGTGCCAGCAGCGACCGGGACGGTGACGAGGGAAACACCATATATTTT. Residues: CASSDRDGDEGNTIYF.

The V gene is TRBV11-2, the J gene TRBJ2-5; TRBD2 might be the D (5 bases). Trimming left V 1 base short and J 1 base short, with 7 bases between. The CDR3 sequence is 14 residues long. The germline CDR1 and CDR2 sequences are SGHAT and FQNNGV. The CDR3 DNA is TGTGCCAGCAGCTTAGGAGGGAGCCAAGAGACCCAGTACTTC. Translating gives CASSLGGSQETQYF.

The chain links TRBV19 to TRBJ1-5; a possible D gene is TRBD1 (6 bases). V lost 3 bases and J 3 bases, leaving 12 bases between the germline ends. This CDR3 is built from 15 residues. CDR1 and CDR2 (germline): LNHDA, SQIVND (reference sequence). CDR3 amino acids: CASSIVTGNNQPQHF. The CDR3 DNA reads TGTGCCAGTAGTATTGTAACAGGGAACAATCAGCCCCAGCATTTT. Looking up the rest from reference TRBV19 and TRBJ1-5 gives the full variable domain: DGGITQSPKYLFRKEGQNVTLSCEQNLNHDAMYWYRQDPGQGLRLIYYSQIVNDFQKGDIAEGYSVSREKKESFPLTVTSAQKNPTAFYLCASSIVTGNNQPQHFGDGTRLSIL.